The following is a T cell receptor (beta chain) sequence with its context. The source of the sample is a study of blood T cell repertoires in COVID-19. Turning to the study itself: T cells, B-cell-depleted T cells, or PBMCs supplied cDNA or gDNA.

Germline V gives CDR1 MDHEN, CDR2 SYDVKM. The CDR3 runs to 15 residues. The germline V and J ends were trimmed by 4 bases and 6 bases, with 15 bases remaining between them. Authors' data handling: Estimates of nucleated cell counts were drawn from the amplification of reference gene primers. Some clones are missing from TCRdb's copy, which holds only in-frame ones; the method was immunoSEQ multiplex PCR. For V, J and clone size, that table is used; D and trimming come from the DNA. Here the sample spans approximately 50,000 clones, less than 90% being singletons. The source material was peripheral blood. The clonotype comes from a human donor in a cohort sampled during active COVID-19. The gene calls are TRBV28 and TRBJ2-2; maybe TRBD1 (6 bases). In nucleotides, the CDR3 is TGTGCCAGCAGTTACCAGGGGTTTCCACCCGGGGAGCTGTTTTTT. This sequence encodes CASSYQGFPPGELFF.